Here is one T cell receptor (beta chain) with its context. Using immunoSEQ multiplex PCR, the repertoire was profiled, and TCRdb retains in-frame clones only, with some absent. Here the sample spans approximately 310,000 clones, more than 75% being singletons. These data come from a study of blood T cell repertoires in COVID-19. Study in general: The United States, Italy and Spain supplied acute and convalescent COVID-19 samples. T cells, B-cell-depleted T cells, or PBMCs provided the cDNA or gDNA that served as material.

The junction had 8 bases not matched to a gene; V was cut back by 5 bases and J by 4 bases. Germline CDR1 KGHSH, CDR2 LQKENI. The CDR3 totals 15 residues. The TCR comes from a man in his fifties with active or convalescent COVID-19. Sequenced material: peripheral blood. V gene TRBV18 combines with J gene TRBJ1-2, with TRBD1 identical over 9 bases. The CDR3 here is CASSDRDRVGYGYTF. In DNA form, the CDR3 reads TGTGCCAGCTCAGACCGGGACAGGGTAGGCTATGGCTACACCTTC.